This T cell receptor beta chain is from a study of control samples from healthy donors and cancer patients (dated by TCRdb to 2020 to 2021). Via the germline V gene, CDR1 is SNHLY and CDR2 FYNNEI. The CDR3, cysteine through phenylalanine, is 15 amino acids long. The sequence is cut down to CDR3 DNA, 45 bases in frame from base 1. The junction shows trimming of 6 bases on V and 4 bases on J, and the gene matches do not reach 6 bases of it. For this clone: The target of this receptor is not known. There are no base qualities to consult, and no much larger clone falls within one base.

Libraries were prepared through the immunoSEQ multiplex PCR assay. TCRdb carries this immuneACCESS record with in-frame sequences only. Its versions omit some clonotypes, under half of them owing to an unresolved V gene in the studies checked, with the rest unexplained. The sample records around 130,000 clones, 88% of which are singletons. The biggest ten clones account for roughly 3.2% of the sample. The rearranged chain carries TRBV2 and TRBJ1-5; TRBD1 fits 10 bases in the junction. The specimen sequenced was blood. The clonotype was recovered from a man between 50 and 59 years old in good health. The sequenced DNA is TGTGCCAGCAGCGGGACGGGACAGGGGAATCAGCCCCAGCATTTT. Its coded protein is CASSGTGQGNQPQHF.